These 21 T cell receptor beta chains were sequenced from one sample in a study of blood T cell repertoires in COVID-19 (dated by TCRdb to 2020 to 2021). The receptor library was made with the immunoSEQ multiplex PCR assay. What TCRdb holds here is the immuneACCESS table cut down to in-frame rearrangements. Part of the clones is not present; checked against another copy, under half of the missing clones reflect an unresolved V gene, and the others are unexplained. This sample lists approximately 260,000 clones; 80% to 85% were detected once. The ten top clones hold 3.4% of the sample. The sample was PBMCs or T cells enriched from blood (not recorded which). These TCRs come from a man aged 50 to 59 who had recovered from COVID-19.

V is TRBV7-2 and J is TRBJ1-1, with 9 bases matching TRBD1. Trimming removed 6 bases from V and 5 bases from J; junction bases left unmatched: 7. This CDR3 comprises 14 residues. Looked up from germline, CDR1 is SGHTA and CDR2 is FQGNSA. As DNA, the CDR3 is TGTGCCAGCAGACAAACAGGGGGCAGTACTGAAGCTTTCTTT. The encoded protein is CASRQTGGSTEAFF.

The genes are TRBV5-1 and TRBJ1-4; a weak D match, TRBD1 (6 bases). CDR1 SGHRS and CDR2 YFSETQ come from the germline V gene. The length of the CDR3 is 13 residues. Trimming left V 4 bases short and J 5 bases short, with 9 bases between. Here the CDR3 reads CASSPTGNEKLFF. CDR3 bases: TGCGCCAGCAGCCCTACAGGGAATGAAAAACTGTTTTTT.

This rearrangement joins TRBV19 to TRBJ1-5; D ambiguous. There are 14 residues in the CDR3. V lost 3 bases and J 6 bases, leaving 12 bases between the germline ends. Germline-derived CDR1 and CDR2 are LNHDA and SQIVND (reference sequence). The CDR3 sequence is CASSISGYVQPQHF. The CDR3, as DNA: TGTGCCAGTAGTATTTCCGGGTATGTTCAGCCCCAGCATTTT.

The chain uses TRBV3-1 (or the pseudogene TRBV3-2) and TRBJ1-6, with D possibly matching TRBD1 (5 bases). CDR3 length: 15 residues. CDR1 and CDR2 from the germline V gene are LGHDT and YNNKEL (reference sequence). Trimming removed 3 bases at V and 6 bases at J, with 12 bases between. The CDR3, as DNA: TGTGCCAGCAGCCAGCTGGACACTTTTAATTCACCCCTCCACTTT. This translates into CASSQLDTFNSPLHF.

This clone has a single count. This chain links TRBV7-2 with TRBJ2-7, with 9 bases aligning to TRBD1. The length of the CDR3 is 16 residues. Looked up from germline, CDR1 is SGHTA and CDR2 is FQGNSA. V lost 5 bases, J lost 1 base, and 9 bases stayed unmatched. The CDR3 DNA is TGTGCCAGCAGCACCTTAACAGGGGGCGGTTCCTACGAGCAGTACTTC. This encodes CASSTLTGGGSYEQYF.

The rearrangement uses TRBV19 and TRBJ2-1, with D maybe TRBD1 (5 bases). Trimming shortened V by 10 bases and J by 2 bases, and 9 bases separated the two germline ends. Germline loops: CDR1 LNHDA, CDR2 SQIVND (reference sequence). This CDR3 is built from 12 residues. CDR3 protein: CATSDTYNEQFF. The CDR3 region has the DNA TGTGCCACCTCGGACACCTACAATGAGCAGTTCTTC.

The CDR3: CASSARGYEQYF. The DNA of the CDR3 is TGTGCCAGCAGTGCGCGGGGCTACGAGCAGTACTTC. The rearrangement joins TRBV25-1 to TRBJ2-7; TRBD2 is a possible D gene (6 bases). Germline assignment: CDR1 MGHDK and CDR2 SYGVNS. Trimming took 4 bases from V and 3 from J, leaving 7 bases between them. The CDR3 runs to 12 residues.

CDR3 sequence: CASSLGSFPGQPQHF. The CDR3 region has the DNA TGTGCCAGCAGTTTAGGTAGCTTCCCTGGCCAGCCCCAGCATTTT. The chain combines TRBV2 with TRBJ1-5; D gene uncertain. The ends were cut back, 5 bases at V and 7 bases at J, with 18 bases in the middle. Germline V lookup: CDR1 SNHLY, CDR2 FYNNEI. The CDR3 is made up of 15 amino acids.

The V and J genes are TRBV29-1 and TRBJ2-1; 9 bases fit TRBD2. With V trimmed by 3 bases and J by 2 bases, 8 bases remained unmatched. Germline values: CDR1 SQVTM, CDR2 ANQGSEA. The CDR3 sequence is 16 residues long. This CDR3 is CSVDEGLAGTYNEQFF. DNA for the CDR3: TGCAGCGTTGACGAGGGTCTAGCGGGAACCTACAATGAGCAGTTCTTC.

The rearrangement links TRBV3-1 (or the pseudogene TRBV3-2) to TRBJ2-1, with 7 positions matching TRBD2. The CDR3 covers 15 residues. Germline V gene data show CDR1 as LGHDT and CDR2 as YNNKEL (reference sequence). V lost 4 bases, J lost 0 bases, and 3 bases stayed unmatched. The CDR3 DNA follows: TGTGCCAGCAGCCCTCGGGACTACTCCTACAATGAGCAGTTCTTC. It translates to CASSPRDYSYNEQFF.

The rearrangement uses TRBV11-3 and TRBJ2-2; TRBD1 agrees at 9 bases. Looked up from germline, CDR1 is SGHNT and CDR2 is YENEEA. CDR3 length: 16 amino acids. J lost 2 bases, V lost 5 bases, and 6 bases had no gene match. CDR3 in amino acids: CASSPHRGRNTGELFF. Written as DNA, the CDR3 is TGTGCCAGCAGCCCTCACAGGGGGCGAAACACCGGGGAGCTGTTTTTT.

This chain links TRBV5-1 with TRBJ2-1, with 15 bases identical to TRBD2. The CDR3 sequence is 18 residues long. V lost 2 bases to trimming and J lost 7 bases; unmatched junction nucleotides: 10. Germline V CDR1 and CDR2: SGHRS, YFSETQ. The CDR3 sequence: CASSLNSGTSGRRNEQFF. The DNA of the CDR3 is TGCGCCAGCAGCTTAAACTCCGGGACTAGCGGGAGGCGGAATGAGCAGTTCTTC.

The rearrangement joins TRBV6-5 to TRBJ1-4, with D perhaps TRBD1 (6 bases). Germline assignment: CDR1 MNHEY and CDR2 SVGAGI. The CDR3 spans 15 residues. Trimming took off 4 bases at V and 0 bases at J, with 9 bases between the two ends. The CDR3 region is CASSLGGPTNEKLFF. As DNA, the CDR3 is TGTGCCAGCAGTTTGGGGGGGCCAACTAATGAAAAACTGTTTTTT.

As to this clone: This sample also contains other DNA sequences that code for the same CDR3. This chain links TRBV5-4 with TRBJ1-5; D remains unclear. The CDR3 totals 14 residues. From germline, CDR1 is SGHNT and CDR2 YYREEE (reference sequence). V shed 0 bases and J shed 2 bases, with 6 bases lying between them. The chain's CDR3 is CASSLDGGNQPQHF. CDR3 bases: TGTGCCAGCAGCTTGGACGGGGGCAATCAGCCCCAGCATTTT.

This clone was observed a single time. This rearrangement joins TRBV11-1 to TRBJ2-3, with 8 bases lining up with TRBD2. In germline, CDR1 is SGHAT, CDR2 FQDESV (reference sequence). This CDR3 spans 15 amino acids. Trimming cost V 5 bases and J 7 bases; bases outside gene matches: 11. CDR3 nucleotides: TGTGCCAGCAGCCGTACTAGCGGAGGAGCTTATACGCAGTATTTT. This sequence encodes CASSRTSGGAYTQYF.

This chain links TRBV19 with TRBJ2-1; 7 bases match TRBD2. In germline, CDR1 is LNHDA, CDR2 SQIVND (reference sequence). Unmatched junction bases numbered 7, after V lost 9 bases and J lost 5 bases. The CDR3 sequence is 13 residues long. This CDR3 is CASGTTTHNEQFF. CDR3 DNA sequence: TGTGCCAGCGGGACTACAACACACAATGAGCAGTTCTTC.

This chain links TRBV4-2 with TRBJ2-7, with TRBD2 matching over 12 bases. With V trimmed by 2 bases and J by 1 base, 3 bases remained unmatched. The CDR3 is made up of 16 amino acids. Germline V CDR1 and CDR2: LGHNA, YNFKEQ. In DNA, the CDR3 is TGTGCCAGCAGCCAATGGACTAGCGGGAAATCCTACGAGCAGTACTTC. Translated, it gives CASSQWTSGKSYEQYF.

The chain joins TRBV2 to TRBJ1-6, with TRBD1 matching over 11 bases. The CDR3 loop spans 17 amino acids. Germline V gives CDR1 SNHLY, CDR2 FYNNEI. The junction had 6 bases not matched to a gene; V was cut back by 6 bases and J by 2 bases. The CDR3 coding sequence is TGTGCCAGCAGAGCCGGGACAGGGGGAACCTATAATTCACCCCTCCACTTT. Amino acids: CASRAGTGGTYNSPLHF. The variable domain in full, with the rest retrieved from reference TRBV2 and TRBJ1-6, is EPEVTQTPSHQVTQMGQEVILRCVPISNHLYFYWYRQILGQKVEFLVSFYNNEISEKSEIFDDQFSVERPDGSNFTLKIRSTKLEDSAMYFCASRAGTGGTYNSPLHFGNGTRLTVT.

This chain joins TRBV27 and TRBJ1-2, with TRBD1 matching 9 bases. The CDR3 consists of 17 residues. J lost 1 base, V lost 3 bases, and 9 bases had no gene match. Germline V gene data show CDR1 as MNHEY and CDR2 as SMNVEV (reference sequence). CDR3 sequence (DNA): TGTGCCAGCAGTTTTGGGGAACCGGGACAGGGTAACTATGGCTACACCTTC. It is translated as CASSFGEPGQGNYGYTF.

V is TRBV7-9 and J is TRBJ1-1; D call uncertain. The CDR3 covers 12 residues. The germline V gene has CDR1 SEHNR and CDR2 FQNEAQ (reference sequence). Trimming removed 4 bases at V and 6 bases at J, with 9 bases between. Here the CDR3 reads CASSSQSAEAFF. In DNA, the CDR3 is TGTGCCAGCAGCTCCCAGTCCGCTGAAGCTTTCTTT.

The rearrangement links TRBV7-3 to TRBJ2-1, with D perhaps matching TRBD2 (6 bases). The CDR3 totals 14 residues. The germline V gene has CDR1 SGHTA and CDR2 FQGTGA. V gave up 5 bases and J gave up 5 bases, with 13 bases separating them. This chain's CDR3 is CASSPGTLNNEQFF. CDR3 in DNA: TGTGCCAGCAGCCCCGGGACTTTGAACAATGAGCAGTTCTTC.